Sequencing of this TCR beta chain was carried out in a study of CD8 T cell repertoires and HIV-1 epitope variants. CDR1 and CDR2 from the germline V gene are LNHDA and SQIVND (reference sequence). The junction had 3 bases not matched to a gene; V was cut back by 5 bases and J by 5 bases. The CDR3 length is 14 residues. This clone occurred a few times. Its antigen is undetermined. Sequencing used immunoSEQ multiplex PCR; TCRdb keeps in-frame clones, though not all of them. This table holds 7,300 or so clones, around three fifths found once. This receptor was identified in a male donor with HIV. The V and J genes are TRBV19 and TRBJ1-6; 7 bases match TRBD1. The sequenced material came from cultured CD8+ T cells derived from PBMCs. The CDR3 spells CASSGTADNSPLHF. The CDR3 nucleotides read TGTGCCAGTAGTGGGACAGCAGATAATTCACCCCTCCACTTT.